One T cell receptor (beta chain) is described in this entry. As yet, its antigen is unknown. Germline trimming cut 7 bases from V and 5 bases from J; bases unmatched to any gene: 6. Looked up from germline, CDR1 is SGDLS and CDR2 is YYNGEE. The CDR3 is 13 residues long. The sample belongs to a study of breast tumors, draining lymph nodes, adjacent tissues. Study observations and caveats: Findings are consistent with lymph node origin and intratumoral expansion of most tumor T cells. Data only fit, rather than demonstrated, lymph node origin of most tumor T cells. Tumor TCR diversity was below lymph nodes but above nontumor tissue.

TCRdb processed the multiplex PCR reads anew with MiXCR; each CDR3 protein has one entry. The table shows tens of thousands of distinct CDR3 sequences, with about 60% occurring only once. The receptor comes from a female donor with breast cancer. Some clones in this sample may be carry-over from other donors' samples. This rearrangement joins TRBV9 to TRBJ2-7; 10 nucleotides align to TRBD2. Sequenced: breast tumor tissue. The CDR3 loop is CASGAGGPNEQYF. In DNA, the CDR3 is TGTGCCAGCGGAGCGGGAGGGCCCAACGAGCAGTACTTC.